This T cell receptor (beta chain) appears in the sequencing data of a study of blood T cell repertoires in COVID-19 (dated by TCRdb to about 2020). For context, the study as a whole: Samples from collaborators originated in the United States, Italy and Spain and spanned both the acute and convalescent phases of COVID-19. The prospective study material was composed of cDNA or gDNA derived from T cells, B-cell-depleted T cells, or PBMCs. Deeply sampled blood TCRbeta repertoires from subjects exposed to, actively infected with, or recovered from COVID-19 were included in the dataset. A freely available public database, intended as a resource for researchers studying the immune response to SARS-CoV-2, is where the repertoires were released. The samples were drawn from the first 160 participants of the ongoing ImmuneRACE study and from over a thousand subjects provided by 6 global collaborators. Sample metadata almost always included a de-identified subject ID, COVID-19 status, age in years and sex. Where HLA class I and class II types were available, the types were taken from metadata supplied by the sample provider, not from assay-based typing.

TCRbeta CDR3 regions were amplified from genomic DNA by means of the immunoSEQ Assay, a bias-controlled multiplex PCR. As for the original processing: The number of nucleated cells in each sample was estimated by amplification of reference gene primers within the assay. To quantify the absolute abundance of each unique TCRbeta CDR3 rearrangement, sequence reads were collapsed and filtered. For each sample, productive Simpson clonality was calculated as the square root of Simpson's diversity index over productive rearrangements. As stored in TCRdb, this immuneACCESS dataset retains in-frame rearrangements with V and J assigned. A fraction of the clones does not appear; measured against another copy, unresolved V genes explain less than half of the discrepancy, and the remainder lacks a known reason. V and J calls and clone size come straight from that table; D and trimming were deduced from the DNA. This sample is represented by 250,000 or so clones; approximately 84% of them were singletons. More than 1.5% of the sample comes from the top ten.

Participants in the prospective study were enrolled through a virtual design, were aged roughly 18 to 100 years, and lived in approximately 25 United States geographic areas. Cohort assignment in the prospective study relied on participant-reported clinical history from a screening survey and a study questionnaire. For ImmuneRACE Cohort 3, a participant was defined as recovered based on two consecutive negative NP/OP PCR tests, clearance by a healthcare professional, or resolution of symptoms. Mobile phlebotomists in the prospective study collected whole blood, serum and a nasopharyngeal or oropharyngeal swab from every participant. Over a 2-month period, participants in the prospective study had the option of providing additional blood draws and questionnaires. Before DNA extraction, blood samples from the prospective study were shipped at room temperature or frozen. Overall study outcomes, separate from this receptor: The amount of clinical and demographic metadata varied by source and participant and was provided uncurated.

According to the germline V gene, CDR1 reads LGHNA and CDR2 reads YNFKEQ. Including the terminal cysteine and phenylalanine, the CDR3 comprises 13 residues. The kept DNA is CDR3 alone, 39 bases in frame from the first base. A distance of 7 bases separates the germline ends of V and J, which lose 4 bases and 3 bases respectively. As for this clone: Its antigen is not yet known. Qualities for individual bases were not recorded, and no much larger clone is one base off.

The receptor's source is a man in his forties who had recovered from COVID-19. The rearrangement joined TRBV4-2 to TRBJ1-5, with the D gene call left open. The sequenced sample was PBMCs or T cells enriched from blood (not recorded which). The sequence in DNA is TGTGCCAGCAGCCGAGGGTCCAATCAGCCCCAGCATTTT. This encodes CASSRGSNQPQHF.